This TCR beta chain is from a study of CD8+CD57+ T cells in acquired aplastic anemia. Overall study findings and caveats: Patients versus controls showed no significant CD8+ Simpson's diversity difference.

CDR3 length equals 14 residues. V was trimmed by 7 bases and J by 0 bases, leaving 13 bases between them. Germline CDR1 SGHRS, CDR2 YFSETQ. Before being chosen for sequencing, patients had shown CD8+CD57+ cell expansion by flow cytometry. To note about this clonotype: Its antigen remains unknown.

Profiles of TCR beta VDJ and CDR3 were generated from a genomic DNA template. From the reads, TCRdb called clonotypes with MiXCR, one entry per CDR3 protein. The table includes 150,000 to 200,000 distinct CDR3 sequences, around 48% detected once. The receptor was isolated from a human donor with aplastic anemia. Sequencing was carried out using sorted CD4+, CD8+, or CD8+CD57+ T cells (not recorded which) from PBMCs. The chain couples TRBV5-1 to TRBJ1-1; D remains unclear. The CDR3 bases are TGCGCCAGCTGCTACCTGGACCTGAACACTGAAGCTTTCTTT. Amino acid sequence: CASCYLDLNTEAFF. Drawing the rest from reference TRBV5-1 and TRBJ1-1, the complete variable domain is KAGVTQTPRYLIKTRGQQVTLSCSPISGHRSVSWYQQTPGQGLQFLFEYFSETQRNKGNFPGRFSGRQFSNSRSEMNVSTLELGDSALYLCASCYLDLNTEAFFGQGTRLTVV.